Listed below are T cell receptor beta chains from one sample, sequenced in a study of beta chain features in type 1 diabetes. Repertoires were generated with immunoSEQ multiplex PCR, while TCRdb's copy carries only in-frame clones and drops some. Counted here are 150,000 or so clones, 7.5% to 9.5% occurring once; the ten biggest clones make up around 0.5%. The source material was central memory CD4+ T cells from blood. The receptor set was obtained from a woman younger than 30 with type 1 diabetes. The CDR3 runs from the conserved cysteine through the conserved F or W. Fields, in order: CDR3 protein, CDR3 DNA, J gene, clone size, V gene, D gene. A D gene is named only where the DNA matches it firmly. The size entry is marked missing in some rows and otherwise reads once, few, many or a size class.

CDR3 protein: CASSLGQGPRAGELFF
CDR3 DNA: TGTGCCAGCAGCTTAGGTCAGGGTCCCCGGGCCGGGGAGCTGTTTTTT
J gene: TRBJ2-2
clone size: -
V gene: TRBV7-3
D gene: -

CDR3 protein: CASSQQGDDTEAFF
CDR3 DNA: TGTGCCAGCAGCCAACAGGGGGACGACACTGAAGCTTTCTTT
J gene: TRBJ1-1
clone size: -
V gene: TRBV4-2
D gene: TRBD1

CDR3 protein: CASSQVGGGTTYEQYF
CDR3 DNA: TGTGCCAGCAGCCAAGTCGGGGGTGGCACGACCTACGAGCAGTACTTC
J gene: TRBJ2-7
clone size: many
V gene: TRBV14
D gene: -

CDR3 protein: CASGRTQRREPQHF
CDR3 DNA: TGTGCCAGCGGAAGAACCCAGCGGCGGGAGCCCCAGCATTTT
J gene: TRBJ1-5
clone size: few
V gene: TRBV5-4
D gene: -

CDR3 protein: CASSSGQGLTEAFF
CDR3 DNA: TGTGCCAGCAGCTCGGGACAGGGGCTCACTGAAGCTTTCTTT
J gene: TRBJ1-1
clone size: -
V gene: TRBV5-4
D gene: TRBD1

CDR3 protein: CASSLVRGSYNEQFF
CDR3 DNA: TGCGCCAGCAGCTTGGTGCGCGGGAGCTACAATGAGCAGTTCTTC
J gene: TRBJ2-1
clone size: -
V gene: TRBV5-1
D gene: TRBD2

CDR3 protein: CASSLGARVKRNTIYF
CDR3 DNA: TGTGCCAGCAGCTTGGGAGCCAGGGTAAAGAGGAACACCATATATTTT
J gene: TRBJ1-3
clone size: few
V gene: TRBV5-6
D gene: -

CDR3 protein: CASSQDGDRGRGYTF
CDR3 DNA: TGCGCCAGCAGCCAAGACGGCGACAGGGGGCGGGGCTACACCTTC
J gene: TRBJ1-2
clone size: few
V gene: TRBV4-1
D gene: TRBD1

CDR3 protein: CASSANLGQGYEQYF
CDR3 DNA: TGTGCCAGCAGCGCTAACTTGGGACAGGGCTACGAGCAGTACTTC
J gene: TRBJ2-7
clone size: many
V gene: TRBV9
D gene: TRBD1

CDR3 protein: CASSLWGGEQYF
CDR3 DNA: TGTGCCAGCAGCCTATGGGGGGGCGAGCAGTACTTC
J gene: TRBJ2-7
clone size: -
V gene: TRBV14
D gene: TRBD2

CDR3 protein: CAISDSGDYYGYTF
CDR3 DNA: TGTGCCATCAGTGATTCCGGAGACTACTATGGCTACACCTTC
J gene: TRBJ1-2
clone size: -
V gene: TRBV10-3
D gene: -

CDR3 protein: CASSVGGTRGETQYF
CDR3 DNA: TGTGCCAGCAGCGTAGGAGGGACTAGGGGAGAGACCCAGTACTTC
J gene: TRBJ2-5
clone size: few
V gene: TRBV9
D gene: TRBD2

CDR3 protein: CATGPGVGYGYTF
CDR3 DNA: TGTGCCACCGGTCCAGGGGTAGGGTATGGCTACACCTTC
J gene: TRBJ1-2
clone size: few
V gene: TRBV15
D gene: -

CDR3 protein: CASSLYRTGVEQFF
CDR3 DNA: TGTGCCAGCAGCTTATACCGGACAGGGGTAGAGCAGTTCTTC
J gene: TRBJ2-1
clone size: -
V gene: TRBV7-2
D gene: TRBD1

CDR3 protein: CASSYTDRIDGYTF
CDR3 DNA: TGTGCCAGCAGTTATACTGACAGGATAGATGGCTACACCTTC
J gene: TRBJ1-2
clone size: -
V gene: TRBV6-6
D gene: -

CDR3 protein: CAIRGLAGETDTQYF
CDR3 DNA: TGTGCCATCAGGGGACTAGCGGGAGAGACAGATACGCAGTATTTT
J gene: TRBJ2-3
clone size: -
V gene: TRBV10-3
D gene: TRBD2

CDR3 protein: CSAGWSAGQPQHF
CDR3 DNA: TGCAGCGCGGGTTGGTCAGCCGGACAGCCCCAGCATTTT
J gene: TRBJ1-5
clone size: few
V gene: TRBV29-1
D gene: -

CDR3 protein: CATSREGSQPQHF
CDR3 DNA: TGTGCCACCAGCAGGGAGGGTTCCCAGCCCCAGCATTTT
J gene: TRBJ1-5
clone size: -
V gene: TRBV15
D gene: -

CDR3 protein: CASSGVGGTVNTGELFF
CDR3 DNA: TGTGCCAGCAGTGGAGTTGGCGGGACAGTTAACACCGGGGAGCTGTTTTTT
J gene: TRBJ2-2
clone size: -
V gene: TRBV2
D gene: -

CDR3 protein: CASREGNTGELFF
CDR3 DNA: TGTGCCAGCAGGGAGGGGAACACCGGGGAGCTGTTTTTT
J gene: TRBJ2-2
clone size: few
V gene: TRBV28
D gene: -

CDR3 protein: CASSLDTNQPQHF
CDR3 DNA: TGCGCCAGCAGCTTGGACACCAATCAGCCCCAGCATTTT
J gene: TRBJ1-5
clone size: -
V gene: TRBV5-1
D gene: -

CDR3 protein: CSVEASGTGIYEQYF
CDR3 DNA: TGCAGCGTTGAAGCTTCCGGGACAGGGATCTACGAGCAGTACTTC
J gene: TRBJ2-7
clone size: -
V gene: TRBV29-1
D gene: TRBD1

CDR3 protein: CSVVRTDGEQYF
CDR3 DNA: TGCAGCGTTGTCCGGACAGATGGCGAGCAGTACTTC
J gene: TRBJ2-7
clone size: -
V gene: TRBV29-1
D gene: -

CDR3 protein: CASSRGGRDTEAFF
CDR3 DNA: TGTGCCAGCAGCCGGGGGGGTCGGGACACTGAAGCTTTCTTT
J gene: TRBJ1-1
clone size: -
V gene: TRBV7-3
D gene: -

CDR3 protein: CASSPSSGRETQYF
CDR3 DNA: TGTGCCAGCAGCCCCAGTAGCGGGAGAGAGACCCAGTACTTC
J gene: TRBJ2-5
clone size: -
V gene: TRBV11-2
D gene: TRBD2

CDR3 protein: CASSPRAGGPDTQYF
CDR3 DNA: TGTGCCAGCAGCCCTCGAGCGGGGGGGCCAGATACGCAGTATTTT
J gene: TRBJ2-3
clone size: -
V gene: TRBV9
D gene: TRBD2

CDR3 protein: CASSSGGFPEQYF
CDR3 DNA: TGTGCCAGCAGCTCGGGGGGTTTCCCCGAGCAGTACTTC
J gene: TRBJ2-7
clone size: few
V gene: TRBV7-2
D gene: TRBD2

CDR3 protein: CASSPGAANSNQPQHF
CDR3 DNA: TGCGCCAGCAGCCCCGGCGCAGCGAATAGCAATCAGCCCCAGCATTTT
J gene: TRBJ1-5
clone size: -
V gene: TRBV5-1
D gene: -

CDR3 protein: CASSRDRNYEQYF
CDR3 DNA: TGTGCCAGCAGTCGCGACAGAAACTACGAGCAGTACTTC
J gene: TRBJ2-7
clone size: -
V gene: TRBV7-2
D gene: -

CDR3 protein: CSVTGWVSDEQFF
CDR3 DNA: TGCAGCGTTACTGGGTGGGTAAGCGATGAGCAGTTCTTC
J gene: TRBJ2-1
clone size: many
V gene: TRBV29-1
D gene: -

CDR3 protein: CASSVTGGPAYF
CDR3 DNA: TGTGCCAGTAGCGTCACGGGGGGACCGGCGTACTTC
J gene: TRBJ2-5
clone size: few
V gene: TRBV19
D gene: TRBD2

CDR3 protein: CASSYSARARNEQYF
CDR3 DNA: TGTGCCAGCAGTTACTCAGCCAGGGCGAGGAACGAGCAGTACTTC
J gene: TRBJ2-7
clone size: -
V gene: TRBV6-5
D gene: -

CDR3 protein: CASSGRRDSPLHF
CDR3 DNA: TGTGCCAGCTCGGGCCGGCGGGACTCACCCCTCCACTTT
J gene: TRBJ1-6
clone size: -
V gene: TRBV7-2
D gene: -

CDR3 protein: CSVEDRTSGDEQFF
CDR3 DNA: TGCAGCGTTGAAGATCGGACTAGCGGGGATGAGCAGTTCTTC
J gene: TRBJ2-1
clone size: -
V gene: TRBV29-1
D gene: TRBD2

CDR3 protein: CASDRSGMGELFF
CDR3 DNA: TGTGCCAGCGATAGATCAGGGATGGGGGAGCTGTTTTTT
J gene: TRBJ2-2
clone size: few
V gene: TRBV6-6
D gene: -

CDR3 protein: CASRTDRAINYEQYF
CDR3 DNA: TGTGCCAGCAGGACTGACAGGGCGATAAACTACGAGCAGTACTTC
J gene: TRBJ2-7
clone size: -
V gene: TRBV2
D gene: TRBD1

CDR3 protein: CASSTAGTGDTEAFF
CDR3 DNA: TGTGCCAGCAGCACAGCCGGGACAGGGGACACTGAAGCTTTCTTT
J gene: TRBJ1-1
clone size: -
V gene: TRBV2
D gene: TRBD1

CDR3 protein: CASSTGLAPVNEQFF
CDR3 DNA: TGTGCCAGCAGTACGGGACTAGCCCCGGTTAATGAGCAGTTCTTC
J gene: TRBJ2-1
clone size: few
V gene: TRBV6-5
D gene: TRBD2

CDR3 protein: CASSQEVQPYSRDTQYF
CDR3 DNA: TGCGCCAGCAGCCAAGAAGTTCAGCCTTACAGTAGGGATACGCAGTATTTT
J gene: TRBJ2-3
clone size: few
V gene: TRBV4-3
D gene: -

CDR3 protein: CAISESTQGADTQYF
CDR3 DNA: TGTGCCATCAGTGAGTCGACACAGGGGGCAGATACGCAGTATTTT
J gene: TRBJ2-3
clone size: -
V gene: TRBV10-3
D gene: TRBD1

CDR3 protein: CASSLYRETEAFF
CDR3 DNA: TGTGCCAGCAGCTTATATCGGGAGACTGAAGCTTTCTTT
J gene: TRBJ1-1
clone size: -
V gene: TRBV11-1
D gene: -

CDR3 protein: CASAGRQGEATNEKLFF
CDR3 DNA: TGTGCCAGCGCGGGTCGACAGGGGGAAGCAACTAATGAAAAACTGTTTTTT
J gene: TRBJ1-4
clone size: -
V gene: TRBV28
D gene: TRBD1

CDR3 protein: CASSWDYLYNEQFF
CDR3 DNA: TGTGCCAGCAGCTGGGACTACTTATACAATGAGCAGTTCTTC
J gene: TRBJ2-1
clone size: -
V gene: TRBV7-2
D gene: TRBD2

CDR3 protein: CASSSDRDRSISPLHF
CDR3 DNA: TGTGCCAGCAGCTCTGACCGGGACAGAAGTATTTCACCCCTCCACTTT
J gene: TRBJ1-6
clone size: -
V gene: TRBV7-9
D gene: TRBD1

CDR3 protein: CSVTGTSGAAYEQYF
CDR3 DNA: TGCAGCGTCACCGGGACTAGCGGGGCGGCCTACGAGCAGTACTTC
J gene: TRBJ2-7
clone size: -
V gene: TRBV29-1
D gene: TRBD2

CDR3 protein: CAWRRPSTGLVEAFF
CDR3 DNA: TGTGCCTGGAGGCGGCCGTCAACAGGGCTCGTTGAAGCTTTCTTT
J gene: TRBJ1-1
clone size: many
V gene: TRBV30
D gene: -

CDR3 protein: CASRGGWVTGANVLTF
CDR3 DNA: TGTGCCAGCAGGGGCGGGTGGGTCACTGGGGCCAACGTCCTGACTTTC
J gene: TRBJ2-6
clone size: -
V gene: TRBV5-5
D gene: -

CDR3 protein: CAISLNPDSQETQYF
CDR3 DNA: TGTGCCATCAGCCTAAATCCCGACAGTCAAGAGACCCAGTACTTC
J gene: TRBJ2-5
clone size: few
V gene: TRBV10-3
D gene: -

CDR3 protein: CASSLDRVGQYF
CDR3 DNA: TGTGCCAGCAGCTTAGACAGGGTTGGGCAGTACTTC
J gene: TRBJ2-7
clone size: many
V gene: TRBV5-8
D gene: TRBD1